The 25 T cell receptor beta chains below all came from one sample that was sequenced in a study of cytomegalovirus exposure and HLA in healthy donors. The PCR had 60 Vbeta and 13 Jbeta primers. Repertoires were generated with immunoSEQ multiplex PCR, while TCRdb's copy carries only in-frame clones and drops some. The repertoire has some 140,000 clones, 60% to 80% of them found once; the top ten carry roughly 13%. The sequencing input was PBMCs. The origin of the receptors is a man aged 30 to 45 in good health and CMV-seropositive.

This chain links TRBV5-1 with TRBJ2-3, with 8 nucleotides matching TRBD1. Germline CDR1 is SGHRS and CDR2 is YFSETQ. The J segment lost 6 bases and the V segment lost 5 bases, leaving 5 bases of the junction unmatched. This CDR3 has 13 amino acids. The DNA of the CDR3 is TGCGCCAGCAGGTCGACAGGGGTCGATACGCAGTATTTT. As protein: CASRSTGVDTQYF.

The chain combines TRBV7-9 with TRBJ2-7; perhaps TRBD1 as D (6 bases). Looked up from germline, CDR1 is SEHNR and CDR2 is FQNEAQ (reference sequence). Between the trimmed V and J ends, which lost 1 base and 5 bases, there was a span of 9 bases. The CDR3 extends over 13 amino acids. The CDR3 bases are TGTGCCAGCAGCTTAGTAGGGGGAGACGAGCAGTACTTC. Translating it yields CASSLVGGDEQYF.

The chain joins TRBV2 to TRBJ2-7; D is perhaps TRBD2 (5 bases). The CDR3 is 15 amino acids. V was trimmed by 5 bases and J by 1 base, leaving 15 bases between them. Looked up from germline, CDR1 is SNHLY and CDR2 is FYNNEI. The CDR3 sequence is CASSLLEAPSYEQYF. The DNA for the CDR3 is TGTGCCAGCAGTTTACTAGAGGCCCCGTCCTACGAGCAGTACTTC.

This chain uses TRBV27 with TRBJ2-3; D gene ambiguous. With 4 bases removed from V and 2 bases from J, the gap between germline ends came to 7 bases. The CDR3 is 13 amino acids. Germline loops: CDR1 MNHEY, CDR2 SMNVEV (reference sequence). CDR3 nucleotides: TGTGCCAGCAGTTCCTCTTTCACAGATACGCAGTATTTT. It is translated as CASSSSFTDTQYF.

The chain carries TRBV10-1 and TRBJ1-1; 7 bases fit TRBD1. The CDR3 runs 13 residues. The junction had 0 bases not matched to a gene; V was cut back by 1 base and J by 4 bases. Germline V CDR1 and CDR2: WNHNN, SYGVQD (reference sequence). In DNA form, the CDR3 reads TGCGCCAGCAGTGAGTACAGGGGCACTGAAGCTTTCTTT. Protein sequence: CASSEYRGTEAFF.

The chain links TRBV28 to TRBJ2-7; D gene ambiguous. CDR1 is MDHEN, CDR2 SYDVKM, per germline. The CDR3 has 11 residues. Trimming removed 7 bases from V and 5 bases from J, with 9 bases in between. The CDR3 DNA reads TGTGCCAGCATATCCTCTCACGAGCAGTACTTC. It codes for CASISSHEQYF.

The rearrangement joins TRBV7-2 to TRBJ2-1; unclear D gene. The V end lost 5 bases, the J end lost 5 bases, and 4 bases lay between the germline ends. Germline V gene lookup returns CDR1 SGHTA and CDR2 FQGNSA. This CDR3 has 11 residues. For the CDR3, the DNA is TGTGCCAGCAGCCCGGACAATGAGCAGTTCTTC. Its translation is CASSPDNEQFF. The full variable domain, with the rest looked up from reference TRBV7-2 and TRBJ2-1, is GAGVSQSPSNKVTEKGKDVELRCDPISGHTALYWYRQSLGQGLEFLIYFQGNSAPDKSGLPSDRFSAERTGGSVSTLTIQRTQQEDSAVYLCASSPDNEQFFGPGTRLTVL.

The CDR3 loop is CASSLRLAGGETQYF. CDR3 sequence (DNA): TGTGCCAGCAGTTTACGGCTAGCGGGAGGTGAGACCCAGTACTTC. The rearrangement uses TRBV6-1 and TRBJ2-5; 11 bases line up with TRBD2. The CDR3 contains 15 residues. Germline CDR1 MNHNS, CDR2 SASEGT. V lost 5 bases, J lost 5 bases, and 7 bases stayed unmatched.

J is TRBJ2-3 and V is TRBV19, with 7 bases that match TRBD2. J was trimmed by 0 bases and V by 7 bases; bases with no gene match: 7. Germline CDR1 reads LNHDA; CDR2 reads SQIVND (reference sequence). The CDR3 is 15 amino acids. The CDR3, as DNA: TGTGCCAGTAAATTCAGCGGGGATAGCACAGATACGCAGTATTTT. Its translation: CASKFSGDSTDTQYF. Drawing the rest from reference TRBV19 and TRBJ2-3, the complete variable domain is DGGITQSPKYLFRKEGQNVTLSCEQNLNHDAMYWYRQDPGQGLRLIYYSQIVNDFQKGDIAEGYSVSREKKESFPLTVTSAQKNPTAFYLCASKFSGDSTDTQYFGPGTRLTVL.

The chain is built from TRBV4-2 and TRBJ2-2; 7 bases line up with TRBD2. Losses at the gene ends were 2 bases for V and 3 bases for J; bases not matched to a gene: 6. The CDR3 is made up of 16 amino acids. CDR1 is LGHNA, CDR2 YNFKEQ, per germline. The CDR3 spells CASSQFRGVDTGELFF. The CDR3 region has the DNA TGTGCCAGCAGCCAATTTCGGGGGGTGGACACCGGGGAGCTGTTTTTT.

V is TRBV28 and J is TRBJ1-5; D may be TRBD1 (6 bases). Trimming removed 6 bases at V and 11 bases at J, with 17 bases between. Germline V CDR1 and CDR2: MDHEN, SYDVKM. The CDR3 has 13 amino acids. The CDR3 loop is CASRRAGERAQHF. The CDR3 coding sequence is TGTGCCAGCAGGAGAGCAGGGGAACGGGCCCAGCATTTT.

The CDR3 nucleotides read TGTGCCAGCTCACCAAAGGCGGAACCAAACAATGAGCAGTTCTTC. Translating gives CASSPKAEPNNEQFF. V usage is TRBV18 and J usage is TRBJ2-1; D gene ambiguous. Trimming removed 2 bases from V and 5 bases from J, with 13 bases in between. Germline loops: CDR1 KGHSH, CDR2 LQKENI. CDR3 length equals 15 residues.

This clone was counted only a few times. CDR3 in amino acids: CASRGTGGGELFF. As DNA, the CDR3 is TGTGCCAGCAGGGGGACAGGCGGCGGGGAGCTGTTTTTT. The chain recombines TRBV6-5 with TRBJ2-2, with TRBD1 identical over 8 bases. Germline loops: CDR1 MNHEY, CDR2 SVGAGI. This CDR3 is 13 amino acids long. The ends lost 6 bases at V and 7 bases at J; junction bases unmatched: 4.

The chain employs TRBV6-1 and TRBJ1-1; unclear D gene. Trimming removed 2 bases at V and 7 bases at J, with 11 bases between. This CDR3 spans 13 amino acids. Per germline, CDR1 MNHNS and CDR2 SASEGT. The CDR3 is CASSESRSSEAFF. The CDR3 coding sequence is TGTGCCAGCAGTGAATCCAGGTCCAGTGAAGCTTTCTTT.

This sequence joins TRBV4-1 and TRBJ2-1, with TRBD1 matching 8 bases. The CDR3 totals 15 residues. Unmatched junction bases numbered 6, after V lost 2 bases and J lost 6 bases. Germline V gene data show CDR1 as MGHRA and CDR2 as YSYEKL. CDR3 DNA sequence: TGCGCCAGCAGCCAAAGACAGGGGTTTCCCAATGAGCAGTTCTTC. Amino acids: CASSQRQGFPNEQFF.

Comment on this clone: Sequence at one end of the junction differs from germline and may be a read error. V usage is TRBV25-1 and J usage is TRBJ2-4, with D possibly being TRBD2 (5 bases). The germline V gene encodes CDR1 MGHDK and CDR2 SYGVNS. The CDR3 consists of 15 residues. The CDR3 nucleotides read TGTGCCAGCAGTGATCCGGGTCTAGCCAAAAACATTCGGTACTTC. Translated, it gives CASSDPGLAKNIRYF.

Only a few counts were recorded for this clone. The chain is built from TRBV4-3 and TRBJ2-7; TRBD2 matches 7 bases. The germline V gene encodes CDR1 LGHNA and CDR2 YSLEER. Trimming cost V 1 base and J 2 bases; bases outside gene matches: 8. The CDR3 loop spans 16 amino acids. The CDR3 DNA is TGCGCCAGCAGCCAAGTCGCCGGACTAGGGGCCTACGAGCAGTACTTC. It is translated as CASSQVAGLGAYEQYF.

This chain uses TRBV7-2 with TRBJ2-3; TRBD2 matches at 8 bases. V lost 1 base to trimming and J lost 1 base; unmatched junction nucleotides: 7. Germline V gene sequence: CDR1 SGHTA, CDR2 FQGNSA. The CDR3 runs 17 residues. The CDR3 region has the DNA TGTGCCAGCAGCTTAGGACTGGCGGGAGGACGCACAGATACGCAGTATTTT. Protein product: CASSLGLAGGRTDTQYF.

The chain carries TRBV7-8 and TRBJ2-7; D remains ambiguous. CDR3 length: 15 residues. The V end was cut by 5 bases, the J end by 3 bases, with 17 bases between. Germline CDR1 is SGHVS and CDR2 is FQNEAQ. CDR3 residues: CASSPTRARSYEQYF. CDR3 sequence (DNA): TGTGCCAGCAGCCCGACCCGCGCGCGGAGCTACGAGCAGTACTTC.

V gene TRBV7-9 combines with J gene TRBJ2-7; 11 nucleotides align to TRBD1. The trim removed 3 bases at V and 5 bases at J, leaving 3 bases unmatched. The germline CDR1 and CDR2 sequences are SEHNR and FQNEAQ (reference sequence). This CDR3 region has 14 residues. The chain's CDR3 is CASSLGQGVNEQYF. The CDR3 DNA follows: TGTGCCAGCAGCTTGGGACAGGGGGTGAACGAGCAGTACTTC.

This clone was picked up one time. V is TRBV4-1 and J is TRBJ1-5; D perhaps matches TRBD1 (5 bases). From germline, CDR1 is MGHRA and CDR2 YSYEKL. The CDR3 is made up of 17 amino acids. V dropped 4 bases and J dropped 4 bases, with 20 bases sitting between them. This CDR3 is CASSPSYRQRENQPQHF. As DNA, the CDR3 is TGCGCCAGCAGCCCGTCCTACCGACAGAGAGAAAATCAGCCCCAGCATTTT.

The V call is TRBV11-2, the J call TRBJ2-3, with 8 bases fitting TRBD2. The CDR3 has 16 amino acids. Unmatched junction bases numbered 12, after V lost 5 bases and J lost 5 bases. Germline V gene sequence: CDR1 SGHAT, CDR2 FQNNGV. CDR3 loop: CASSLVAGLSRDTQYF. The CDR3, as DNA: TGTGCCAGCAGCCTGGTAGCGGGACTGAGTAGAGATACGCAGTATTTT.

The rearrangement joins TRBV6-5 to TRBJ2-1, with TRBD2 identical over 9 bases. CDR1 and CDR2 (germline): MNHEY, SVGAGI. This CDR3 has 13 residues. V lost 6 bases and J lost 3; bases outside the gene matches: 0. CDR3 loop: CASRTSGYNEQFF. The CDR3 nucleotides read TGTGCCAGCAGGACTAGCGGCTACAATGAGCAGTTCTTC.

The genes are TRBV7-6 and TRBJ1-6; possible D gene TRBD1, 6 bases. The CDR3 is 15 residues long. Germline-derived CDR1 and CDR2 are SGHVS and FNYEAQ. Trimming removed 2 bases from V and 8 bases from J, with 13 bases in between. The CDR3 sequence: CASSLRTKGDSPLHF. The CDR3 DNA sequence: TGTGCCAGCAGCTTAAGGACCAAGGGGGATTCACCCCTCCACTTT.

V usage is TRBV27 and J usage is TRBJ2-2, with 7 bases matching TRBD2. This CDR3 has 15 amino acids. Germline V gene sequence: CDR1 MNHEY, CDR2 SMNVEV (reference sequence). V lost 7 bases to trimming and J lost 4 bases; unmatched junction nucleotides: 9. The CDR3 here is CASTRGGSGTGELFF. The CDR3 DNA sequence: TGTGCCAGCACCCGGGGCGGGAGCGGCACCGGGGAGCTGTTTTTT.